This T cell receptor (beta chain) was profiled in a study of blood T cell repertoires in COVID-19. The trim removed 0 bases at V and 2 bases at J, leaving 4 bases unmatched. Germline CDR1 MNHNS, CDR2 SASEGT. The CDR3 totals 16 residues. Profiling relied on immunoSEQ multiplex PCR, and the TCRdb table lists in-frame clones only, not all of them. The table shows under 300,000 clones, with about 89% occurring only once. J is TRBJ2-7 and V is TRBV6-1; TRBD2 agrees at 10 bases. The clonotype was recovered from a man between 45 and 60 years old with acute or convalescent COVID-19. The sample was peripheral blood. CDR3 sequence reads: CASSEAPLAGTYEQYF. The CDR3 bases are TGTGCCAGCAGTGAAGCTCCACTAGCGGGGACCTACGAGCAGTACTTC.